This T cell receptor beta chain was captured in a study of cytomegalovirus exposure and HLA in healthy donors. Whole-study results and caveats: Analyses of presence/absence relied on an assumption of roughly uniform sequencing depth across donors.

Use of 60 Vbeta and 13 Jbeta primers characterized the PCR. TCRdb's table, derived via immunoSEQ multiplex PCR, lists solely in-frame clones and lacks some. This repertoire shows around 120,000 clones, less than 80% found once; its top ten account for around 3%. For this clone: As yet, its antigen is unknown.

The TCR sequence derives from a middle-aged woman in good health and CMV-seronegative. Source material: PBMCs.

The CDR3 bases are TGTGCCAGCACGCCGGGTTCTAGCACAGATACGCAGTATTTT. Its protein is CASTPGSSTDTQYF. The V call is TRBV6-1, the J call TRBJ2-3; D is unresolved. CDR1 and CDR2 from the germline V gene are MNHNS and SASEGT. The CDR3 totals 14 residues. V was pared by 7 bases and J by 0 bases, with 11 bases between.